Listed here are 5 T cell receptor beta chains from one sample, sequenced in a study of cytomegalovirus exposure and HLA in healthy donors. The primer mix had 60 Vbeta and 13 Jbeta primers. Using immunoSEQ multiplex PCR, the repertoire was profiled, and TCRdb retains in-frame clones only, with some absent. The profile covers about 150,000 clones, with 80% appearing a single time and 6.5% to 8.5% taken by the ten largest. The sample comprised PBMCs. These receptors were collected from a man aged 25 to 40 in good health and CMV-seropositive.

In DNA, the CDR3 is TGTGCCAGCGGTGACACCATCTACGAGCAGTACTTC. This codes for CASGDTIYEQYF. The chain employs TRBV6-5 and TRBJ2-7; D not resolved. Germline CDR1 and CDR2: MNHEY and SVGAGI. The CDR3 has 12 residues. Trimming left V 8 bases short and J 3 bases short, with 11 bases between.

This chain joins TRBV14 and TRBJ1-1; D is unresolved. Trimming shortened V by 4 bases and J by 4 bases, and 13 bases separated the two germline ends. The CDR3 length is 14 residues. Germline loops: CDR1 SGHDN, CDR2 FVKESK. CDR3: CASSPTMGSTEAFF. DNA for the CDR3: TGTGCCAGCAGCCCCACCATGGGGAGCACTGAAGCTTTCTTT. Based on the CDR3 plus reference TRBV14 and TRBJ1-1, the full variable domain is EAGVTQFPSHSVIEKGQTVTLRCDPISGHDNLYWYRRVMGKEIKFLLHFVKESKQDESGMPNNRFLAERTGGTYSTLKVQPAELEDSGVYFCASSPTMGSTEAFFGQGTRLTVV.

The chain has TRBV19 and TRBJ1-5; 7 nucleotides agree with TRBD1. After removal of 4 bases from V and 9 bases from J, the junction contained 6 bases not matched to a gene. Germline V CDR1 and CDR2: LNHDA, SQIVND (reference sequence). This CDR3 has 13 residues. CDR3 residues: CASSTRDSLPQHF. The CDR3 coding sequence is TGTGCCAGTAGTACCCGGGACAGTCTGCCCCAGCATTTT.

This chain links TRBV15 with TRBJ1-1; TRBD1 might be the D (5 bases). Germline CDR1 is LNHNV and CDR2 is YYDKDF (reference sequence). The length of the CDR3 is 15 residues. V was shortened by 1 base and J by 4 bases, with 13 bases between the two germline ends. CDR3 sequence reads: CATSRGLGGTTEAFF. CDR3 nucleotide sequence: TGTGCCACCAGCAGAGGGTTGGGGGGGACCACTGAAGCTTTCTTT. The entire variable domain, with the rest obtained from reference TRBV15 and TRBJ1-1, is as follows: DAMVIQNPRYQVTQFGKPVTLSCSQTLNHNVMYWYQQKSSQAPKLLFHYYDKDFNNEADTPDNFQSRRPNTSFCFLDIRSPGLGDTAMYLCATSRGLGGTTEAFFGQGTRLTVV.

This chain joins TRBV27 and TRBJ1-5; D gene uncertain. Germline CDR1 and CDR2: MNHEY and SMNVEV (reference sequence). Trimming removed 4 bases from V and 3 bases from J, with 4 bases in between. The CDR3 has 12 amino acids. DNA of the CDR3: TGTGCCAGCAGTTCGTACAATCAGCCCCAGCATTTT. Protein product: CASSSYNQPQHF.